This T cell receptor (beta chain) was recovered during a study of technical replicates of blood from a few donors. This CDR3 is 15 amino acids long. The J segment lost 6 bases and the V segment lost 4 bases, leaving 9 bases of the junction unmatched. Germline V gives CDR1 MGHRA, CDR2 YSYEKL. Using immunoSEQ multiplex PCR, the repertoire was profiled, and TCRdb retains in-frame clones only, with some absent. Of under 95,000 clones in the sample, 75% to 95% were seen once. The chain is built from TRBV4-1 and TRBJ2-3; 8 nucleotides line up with TRBD2. This receptor was obtained from a human donor in good health. Some clones in this sample may be carry-over from other donors' samples. Sequenced: T cells isolated from PBMCs. The CDR3 loop is CASSPGRLATDTQYF. The CDR3 DNA follows: TGCGCCAGCAGCCCCGGAAGACTAGCGACGGATACGCAGTATTTT.